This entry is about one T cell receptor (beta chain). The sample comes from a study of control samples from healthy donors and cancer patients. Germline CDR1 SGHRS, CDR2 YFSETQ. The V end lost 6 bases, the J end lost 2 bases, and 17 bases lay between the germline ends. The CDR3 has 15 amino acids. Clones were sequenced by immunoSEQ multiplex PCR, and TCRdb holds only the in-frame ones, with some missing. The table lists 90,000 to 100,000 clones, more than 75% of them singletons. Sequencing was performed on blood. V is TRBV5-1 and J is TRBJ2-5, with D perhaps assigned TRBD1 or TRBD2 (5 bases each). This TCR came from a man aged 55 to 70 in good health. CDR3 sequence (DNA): TGCGCCAGCATGGGGAGAGGGGCGGGTCAAGAGACCCAGTACTTC. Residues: CASMGRGAGQETQYF.